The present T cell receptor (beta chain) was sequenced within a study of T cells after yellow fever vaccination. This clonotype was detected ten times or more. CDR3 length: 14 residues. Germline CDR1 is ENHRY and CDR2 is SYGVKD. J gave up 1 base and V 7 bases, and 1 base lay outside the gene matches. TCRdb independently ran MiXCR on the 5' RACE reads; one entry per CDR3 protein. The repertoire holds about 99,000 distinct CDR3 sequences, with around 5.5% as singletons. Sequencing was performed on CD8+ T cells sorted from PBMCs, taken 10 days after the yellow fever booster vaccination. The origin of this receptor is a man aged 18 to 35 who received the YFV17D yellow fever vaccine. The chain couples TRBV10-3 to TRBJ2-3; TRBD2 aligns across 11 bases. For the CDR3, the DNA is TGTGCCATCATGGGACTAGCGGGCACAGATACGCAGTATTTT. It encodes CAIMGLAGTDTQYF.